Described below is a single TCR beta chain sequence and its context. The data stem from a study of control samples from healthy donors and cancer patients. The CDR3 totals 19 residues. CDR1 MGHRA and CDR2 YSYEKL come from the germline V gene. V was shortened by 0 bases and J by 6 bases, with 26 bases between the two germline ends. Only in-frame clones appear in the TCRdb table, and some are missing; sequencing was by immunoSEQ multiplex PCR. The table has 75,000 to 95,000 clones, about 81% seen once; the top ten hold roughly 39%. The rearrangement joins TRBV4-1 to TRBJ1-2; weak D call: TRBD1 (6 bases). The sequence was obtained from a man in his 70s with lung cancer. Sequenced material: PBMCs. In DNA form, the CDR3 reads TGCGCCAGCAGCCAAGATTGGGCTTCGGGGCAACAGGGAAGGAATGGCTACACCTTC. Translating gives CASSQDWASGQQGRNGYTF.